Below are 3 T cell receptor beta chains sequenced from a single sample in a study of blood T cell repertoires in COVID-19. Measured with immunoSEQ multiplex PCR; TCRdb has only the in-frame clones, and not every one. The sample carries about 250,000 clones, roughly 89% recorded once. What was sequenced was peripheral blood. The origin of the receptors is a man aged 25 to 40 with acute or convalescent COVID-19.

The chain uses TRBV11-3 and TRBJ2-2, with D possibly matching TRBD1 (6 bases). This CDR3 is 15 amino acids long. Between the trimmed V and J ends, which lost 6 bases and 5 bases, there was a span of 16 bases. In germline, CDR1 is SGHNT, CDR2 YENEEA. CDR3 coding DNA: TGTGCCAGCAGTCGGACCAGGGGTTGGACCGGGGAGCTGTTTTTT. Its translation: CASSRTRGWTGELFF.

This clone was counted between two and nine times. The chain uses TRBV30 and TRBJ1-5; tentatively, D is TRBD1 (6 bases). The CDR3 is 13 amino acids. CDR1 and CDR2 (germline): GTSNPN, SVGIG (reference sequence). V was clipped by 0 bases and J by 5 bases, with 8 bases between them. The CDR3: CAWSVSGDQPQHF. The CDR3, as DNA: TGTGCCTGGAGTGTCTCAGGGGATCAGCCCCAGCATTTT. The complete variable domain, with remaining parts taken from reference TRBV30 and TRBJ1-5, reads SQTIHQWPATLVQPVGSPLSLECTVEGTSNPNLYWYRQAAGRGLQLLFYSVGIGQISSEVPQNLSASRPQDRQFILSSKKLLLSDSGFYLCAWSVSGDQPQHFGDGTRLSIL.

CDR3 loop: CASSPTGSETQYF. The CDR3 region has the DNA TGTGCCAGCAGCCCCACGGGTTCGGAGACCCAGTACTTC. The chain combines TRBV11-3 with TRBJ2-5; D is unresolved. The CDR3 length is 13 residues. Trimming stripped 5 bases from V and 5 bases from J, with 12 bases between. The germline V gene encodes CDR1 SGHNT and CDR2 YENEEA.